The sequence of this TCR beta chain was determined in a study of blood T cell repertoires in COVID-19. As for the study in general: Sites in the United States, Italy and Spain provided acute and convalescent COVID-19 samples. Sources were T cells, B-cell-depleted T cells, or PBMCs; the material itself was cDNA or gDNA.

CDR1 is KGHDR, CDR2 SFDVKD, per germline. V lost 4 bases, J lost 5 bases, and 14 bases lay in between. The length of the CDR3 is 15 residues. In assigning cohorts, the study relied on participant-reported clinical history. Per the authors' pipeline: Estimation of nucleated cell counts was performed using reference gene primer amplification. Produced via immunoSEQ multiplex PCR; TCRdb's table is partial and in-frame only. From that table come the V and J calls and clone size; the DNA was used to work out D and trimming. The top ten hold under 2.5% of the sample, which has some 270,000 clones, 85% to 90% seen once.

The receptor was derived from a woman aged 60-75 years who had recovered from COVID-19. The chain is built from TRBV24-1 and TRBJ1-5; maybe TRBD1 (5 bases). Sequenced input: PBMCs or T cells enriched from blood (not recorded which). The CDR3 region has the DNA TGTGCCACCAGTGAGGGAGGGGTCAGTTATCAGCCCCAGCATTTT. Its translation: CATSEGGVSYQPQHF.